This T cell receptor (beta chain) appears in the sequencing data of a study of blood T cell repertoires in COVID-19. The V segment lost 1 base and the J segment 2 bases; nucleotides outside the gene matches: 3. CDR3 size: 16 residues. Per the germline V gene, CDR1 is SGDLS and CDR2 is YYNGEE. Profiled with immunoSEQ multiplex PCR; TCRdb holds only in-frame clones, not every one. The sample carries fewer than 85,000 clones, around 88% recorded once. The source is a woman aged 55-75 years with acute or convalescent COVID-19. The source material was peripheral blood. The chain combines TRBV9 with TRBJ2-2; 9 bases fit TRBD2. CDR3 bases: TGTGCCAGCAGCGTAACGCTAGCGGGAAACACCGGGGAGCTGTTTTTT. It encodes CASSVTLAGNTGELFF.